This TCR beta chain comes out of a study of T cell repertoires in cytomegalovirus infection. Overall study context: CMV infection plus the matching HLA type was flagged by public TCR beta signatures. Broader study findings: Identification of carriers of CMV plus the relevant HLA was achieved through cumulative public TCR beta family frequency. The ex vivo response was dominated by HLA-C-restricted CMV-specific TCR beta clonotypes.

In TCRdb, the reads were re-called with MiXCR into one record per CDR3 protein. The profile shows around 450,000 distinct CDR3 sequences, about a third of them singletons. Germline V gene data show CDR1 as MNHNS and CDR2 as SASEGT. V lost 5 bases, J lost 4 bases, and 5 bases stayed unmatched. The CDR3 is 13 amino acids. This clonotype has more than one count but fewer than ten. Its antigen is not identified. The material sequenced was PBMCs. This chain joins TRBV6-1 and TRBJ2-7, with TRBD2 matching over 7 bases. The source of this sequence is a human donor in good health (CMV status not recorded). Some clones in this sample may be carry-over from other donors' samples. The CDR3 region has the DNA TGTGCCAGCAGTTCGGGGGGATTTTACGAGCAGTACTTC. This encodes CASSSGGFYEQYF.